The clone carrying this TCR beta chain has only one observation. This record comes from a study of blood T cell repertoires in COVID-19. Study context: The study drew acute and convalescent COVID-19 samples from the United States, Italy and Spain. The cDNA or gDNA used as material had been derived from T cells, B-cell-depleted T cells, or PBMCs.

Methods used by the authors: Amplification of reference gene primers provided the estimated nucleated cell counts. Assay used: immunoSEQ multiplex PCR; TCRdb lists only in-frame clones, some missing. The V and J calls and clone size are taken from that table; D and trimming were inferred from the DNA. The sample lists fewer than 150,000 clones; approximately 80% were seen once. Germline V CDR1 and CDR2: SGHTS, YDEGEE. V dropped 0 bases and J dropped 5; count of bases not matched to a gene: 6. The CDR3 is made up of 16 amino acids. What was sequenced was peripheral blood. The chain couples TRBV5-8 to TRBJ2-3, with 10 bases matching TRBD2. This sequence originates from a man older than 75 with acute or convalescent COVID-19. CDR3 amino acids: CASSLVVAGGLDTQYF. The CDR3 coding sequence is TGTGCCAGCAGCTTGGTGGTAGCGGGGGGATTAGATACGCAGTATTTT.